Following are 29 T cell receptor beta chains from one sample sequenced in a study of CD8+ T cells in alopecia areata. The sequencing template was cDNA reverse transcribed from extracted RNA. The table came from immunoSEQ multiplex PCR; TCRdb's copy has only in-frame clones and leaves some out. The data hold about 140,000 clones, with about 47% observed a single time. The sample consisted of CD4+ T cells sorted from blood, taken at week 0. These receptors originate from a human donor with alopecia areata.

There are a few counts of this clone. Other DNA sequences in the sample encode the same CDR3. V and J are TRBV7-3 and TRBJ2-1, with D unclear. Germline CDR1 reads SGHTA; CDR2 reads FQGTGA. With 5 bases removed from V and 0 bases from J, the gap between germline ends came to 11 bases. This CDR3 spans 15 amino acids. The CDR3 reads CASSLDPSSYNEQFF. CDR3 bases: TGTGCCAGCAGCCTTGACCCGAGCTCCTACAATGAGCAGTTCTTC.

A few counts support this clone. The V call is TRBV7-9, the J call TRBJ2-2; the D gene is possibly TRBD1 (6 bases). Germline V gene sequence: CDR1 SEHNR, CDR2 FQNEAQ (reference sequence). Trimming left V 3 bases short and J 7 bases short, with 12 bases between. The CDR3 covers 14 residues. The CDR3: CASSLGTFGGELFF. In nucleotides, the CDR3 is TGTGCCAGCAGCTTGGGGACATTCGGCGGGGAGCTGTTTTTT.

This clone has a handful of counts. This chain uses TRBV4-1 with TRBJ2-7; 12 nucleotides align to TRBD2. The CDR3 sequence is 15 residues long. Looked up from germline, CDR1 is MGHRA and CDR2 is YSYEKL. Losses at the gene ends were 5 bases for V and 6 bases for J; bases not matched to a gene: 8. CDR3 amino acids: CASSWGLAGVGEQYF. As DNA, the CDR3 is TGCGCCAGCAGCTGGGGACTAGCGGGCGTGGGCGAGCAGTACTTC.

V usage is TRBV30 and J usage is TRBJ1-1, with D uncertain. The CDR3 contains 14 residues. V lost 0 bases to trimming and J lost 0 bases, with 8 bases between them. Germline values: CDR1 GTSNPN, CDR2 SVGIG (reference sequence). The CDR3 DNA reads TGTGCCTGGAGTGTACAGCTCATGAACACTGAAGCTTTCTTT. Its translation: CAWSVQLMNTEAFF.

The chain joins TRBV11-2 to TRBJ2-2; TRBD1 is a possible D gene (7 bases). From germline, CDR1 is SGHAT and CDR2 FQNNGV. CDR3 length: 16 amino acids. Trimming cost V 8 bases and J 1 base, with 17 bases left between them. The chain's CDR3 is CASAPWGDRNTGELFF. In nucleotides, the CDR3 is TGTGCCAGCGCCCCCTGGGGGGACAGGAACACCGGGGAGCTGTTTTTT. The variable domain in full, completed from reference TRBV11-2 and TRBJ2-2, reads EAGVAQSPRYKIIEKRQSVAFWCNPISGHATLYWYQQILGQGPKLLIQFQNNGVVDDSQLPKDRFSAERLKGVDSTLKIQPAKLEDSAVYLCASAPWGDRNTGELFFGEGSRLTVL.

The chain recombines TRBV11-1 with TRBJ2-1; unclear D gene. CDR3 length: 13 residues. The ends were cut back, 11 bases at V and 7 bases at J, with 18 bases in the middle. In germline, CDR1 is SGHAT, CDR2 FQDESV (reference sequence). The CDR3 loop reads CACAHPRANEQFF. CDR3 bases: TGTGCCTGCGCGCACCCACGGGCGAATGAGCAGTTCTTC.

The rearrangement links TRBV2 to TRBJ1-2; tentatively, D is TRBD1 (5 bases). V dropped 7 bases and J dropped 3 bases, with 18 bases sitting between them. CDR3 length equals 15 residues. Germline CDR1 reads SNHLY; CDR2 reads FYNNEI. This CDR3 reads CASKVPTTQDYGYTF. The CDR3, as DNA: TGTGCCAGCAAAGTTCCCACGACACAGGACTATGGCTACACCTTC.

The chain has TRBV29-1 and TRBJ2-5; D might be TRBD1 (6 bases). Germline CDR1 reads SQVTM; CDR2 reads ANQGSEA. CDR3 size: 13 residues. V lost 7 bases, J lost 9 bases, and 21 bases lay in between. The CDR3 spells CSGRQAAERAQYF. CDR3 DNA: TGCAGCGGGAGACAGGCTGCTGAGAGGGCCCAGTACTTC.

V is TRBV28 and J is TRBJ1-2; TRBD1 is a possible D gene (6 bases). Trimming removed 5 bases from V and 8 bases from J, with 18 bases in between. Germline CDR1 reads MDHEN; CDR2 reads SYDVKM. The CDR3 totals 14 residues. DNA for the CDR3: TGTGCCAGCAGTCCCCCCTCCGACAGGTACGGCTACACCTTC. It codes for CASSPPSDRYGYTF.

This chain connects TRBV7-6 to TRBJ2-4; D may be TRBD1 (6 bases). This CDR3 is 16 amino acids long. The V end lost 0 bases, the J end lost 4 bases, and 13 bases lay between the germline ends. Germline CDR1 SGHVS, CDR2 FNYEAQ. This CDR3 reads CASSLAQQGTKNIQYF. As DNA, the CDR3 is TGTGCCAGCAGCTTAGCGCAGCAAGGGACAAAAAACATTCAGTACTTC.

The chain has TRBV7-2 and TRBJ1-5; D not certain. Germline values: CDR1 SGHTA, CDR2 FQGNSA. Trimming took off 4 bases at V and 5 bases at J, with 9 bases between the two ends. The CDR3 covers 13 residues. The CDR3 nucleotides are TGTGCCAGCAGCTGGTTCCGGGATCAGCCCCAGCATTTT. Protein: CASSWFRDQPQHF.

This sequence joins TRBV5-4 and TRBJ1-1; 7 bases are a match to TRBD1. This CDR3 region has 14 residues. Germline trimming cut 4 bases from V and 4 bases from J; bases unmatched to any gene: 7. Germline-derived CDR1 and CDR2 are SGHNT and YYREEE (reference sequence). CDR3 DNA sequence: TGTGCCAGCAGCCACGACAGGGTTGGCACTGAAGCTTTCTTT. Its protein product is CASSHDRVGTEAFF.

V usage is TRBV4-1 and J usage is TRBJ2-5, with D unclear. Germline-derived CDR1 and CDR2 are MGHRA and YSYEKL. The CDR3 length is 14 residues. The V and J ends lost 5 bases and 1 base respectively, with 11 bases between them. The CDR3 DNA follows: TGCGCCAGCAGCTCCCAAGTCGTCCAAGAGACCCAGTACTTC. The encoded protein is CASSSQVVQETQYF.

The V and J genes are TRBV7-2 and TRBJ2-5; the D gene is possibly TRBD2 (7 bases). The CDR3 length is 13 residues. Trimming removed 5 bases at V and 4 bases at J, with 11 bases between. The V gene's germline CDR1 is SGHTA and CDR2 FQGNSA. CDR3 nucleotides: TGTGCCAGCAGCGCGAGGGGGGGAGAGACCCAGTACTTC. It translates to CASSARGGETQYF.

This clone was recorded at least ten times. The chain combines TRBV4-1 with TRBJ2-3; 7 bases agree with TRBD1. V was clipped by 1 base and J by 2 bases; unmatched bases: 3. CDR1 and CDR2 (germline): MGHRA, YSYEKL. The CDR3 runs 15 residues. As DNA, the CDR3 is TGCGCCAGCAGCCAAGGACAGGGATTCACAGATACGCAGTATTTT. This translates into CASSQGQGFTDTQYF.

The rearrangement joins TRBV14 to TRBJ1-1; weak D call: TRBD1 (5 bases). CDR3 length equals 16 residues. Germline V gives CDR1 SGHDN, CDR2 FVKESK. Trimming left V 0 bases short and J 0 bases short, with 11 bases between. CDR3 amino acids: CASSQDVGRVNTEAFF. The CDR3 nucleotides read TGTGCCAGCAGCCAAGATGTCGGCAGGGTGAACACTGAAGCTTTCTTT. Variable domain in full (rest from reference TRBV14 and TRBJ1-1): EAGVTQFPSHSVIEKGQTVTLRCDPISGHDNLYWYRRVMGKEIKFLLHFVKESKQDESGMPNNRFLAERTGGTYSTLKVQPAELEDSGVYFCASSQDVGRVNTEAFFGQGTRLTVV.

V and J are TRBV30 and TRBJ1-5; 7 nucleotides match TRBD1. The germline V gene encodes CDR1 GTSNPN and CDR2 SVGIG (reference sequence). The V gene end was trimmed by 4 bases and the J gene end by 6 bases; junction bases not matched to a gene: 12. This CDR3 has 15 residues. This chain's CDR3 is CAWTPGGRIAQPQHF. The DNA of the CDR3 is TGTGCCTGGACACCAGGGGGTCGAATCGCTCAGCCCCAGCATTTT.

The V gene is TRBV5-1, the J gene TRBJ2-7, with 7 bases matching TRBD1. This CDR3 is built from 15 residues. Trimming removed 5 bases from V and 0 bases from J; junction bases left unmatched: 8. CDR1 is SGHRS, CDR2 YFSETQ, per germline. CDR3 region: CASRVGDSNSYEQYF. The CDR3 bases are TGCGCCAGCAGAGTGGGGGACAGCAACTCCTACGAGCAGTACTTC.

The V call is TRBV7-9, the J call TRBJ1-2; D ambiguous. V was pared by 2 bases and J by 7 bases, with 17 bases between. CDR3 length: 15 amino acids. Germline assignment: CDR1 SEHNR and CDR2 FQNEAQ (reference sequence). The CDR3 sequence is CASSLSSAGGPGYTF. The CDR3 DNA follows: TGTGCCAGCAGCTTATCATCTGCTGGAGGGCCTGGCTACACCTTC.

The table lists this clone with a count of one. The chain has TRBV6-5 and TRBJ2-5, with TRBD1 matching over 11 bases. The CDR3 runs to 14 residues. The J segment lost 5 bases and the V segment lost 9 bases, leaving 8 bases of the junction unmatched. Germline V gene data show CDR1 as MNHEY and CDR2 as SVGAGI. CDR3 residues: CARRDRGAMETQYF. CDR3 in DNA: TGTGCCAGAAGGGACAGGGGGGCAATGGAGACCCAGTACTTC.

V gene TRBV10-3 combines with J gene TRBJ1-5; D perhaps matches TRBD1 (6 bases). The germline CDR1 and CDR2 sequences are ENHRY and SYGVKD. Trimming pared 0 bases from V and 11 bases from J, leaving 11 bases between. CDR3 length: 13 residues. In nucleotides, the CDR3 is TGTGCCATCAGTGAGTCTGGGGGCTGGGCCCAGCATTTT. As protein: CAISESGGWAQHF.

This clone was seen a handful of times. The V call is TRBV29-1, the J call TRBJ2-7; D unclear. Germline V gives CDR1 SQVTM, CDR2 ANQGSEA. The CDR3 runs 12 residues. V lost 6 bases to trimming and J lost 2 bases, with 11 bases between them. The CDR3 coding sequence is TGCAGCGTGGGCAGGTATGCCTACGAGCAGTACTTC. This sequence encodes CSVGRYAYEQYF.

V is TRBV5-1 and J is TRBJ2-7, with 7 nucleotides matching TRBD1. V gave up 0 bases and J gave up 2 bases; unmatched junction bases: 2. The CDR3 is made up of 14 amino acids. Germline V lookup: CDR1 SGHRS, CDR2 YFSETQ. For the CDR3, the DNA is TGCGCCAGCAGCTTGGGGGACAGTCCCTACGAGCAGTACTTC. Amino acids: CASSLGDSPYEQYF.

The J gene is TRBJ1-1, the V gene TRBV11-2, with 7 bases fitting TRBD1. There are 14 residues in the CDR3. Trimming cost V 6 bases and J 1 base; bases outside gene matches: 5. Germline values: CDR1 SGHAT, CDR2 FQNNGV. As DNA, the CDR3 is TGTGCCAGCAGAACCCGGGACAGGAACACTGAAGCTTTCTTT. Its protein product is CASRTRDRNTEAFF. The full variable domain, in which reference TRBV11-2 and TRBJ1-1 provide the parts outside the CDR3, is EAGVAQSPRYKIIEKRQSVAFWCNPISGHATLYWYQQILGQGPKLLIQFQNNGVVDDSQLPKDRFSAERLKGVDSTLKIQPAKLEDSAVYLCASRTRDRNTEAFFGQGTRLTVV.

The chain recombines TRBV5-1 with TRBJ2-1; TRBD2 is a possible D gene (5 bases). Trimming stripped 4 bases from V and 4 bases from J, with 18 bases between. Per the germline V gene, CDR1 is SGHRS and CDR2 is YFSETQ. The CDR3 length is 16 residues. The CDR3 DNA sequence: TGCGCCAGCAGCGAGGAGACTAACCCTGTTTACAATGAGCAGTTCTTC. Its translation: CASSEETNPVYNEQFF.

This chain connects TRBV30 to TRBJ2-7, with TRBD2 as a possible D gene (7 bases). The CDR3 contains 14 residues. V lost 3 bases and J lost 7, with 19 bases in between. CDR1 and CDR2 (germline): GTSNPN, SVGIG (reference sequence). CDR3 in amino acids: CAWRRSGGLGEQYF. The CDR3 nucleotides read TGTGCCTGGAGACGATCCGGGGGGCTGGGAGAGCAGTACTTC.

The J gene is TRBJ1-5, the V gene TRBV7-2; a weak D match, TRBD1 (6 bases). V was trimmed by 2 bases and J by 0 bases, leaving 11 bases between them. The CDR3 length is 16 residues. CDR1 is SGHTA, CDR2 FQGNSA, per germline. As DNA, the CDR3 is TGTGCCAGCAGCTTACTCGGGACAACTAGCAATCAGCCCCAGCATTTT. Protein product: CASSLLGTTSNQPQHF.

Notes on this clone: Within the sample, other DNA sequences also encode this same CDR3. The J gene is TRBJ1-5, the V gene TRBV2, with 7 bases fitting TRBD1. The trim removed 9 bases at V and 1 base at J, leaving 3 bases unmatched. This CDR3 comprises 13 residues. Germline CDR1 reads SNHLY; CDR2 reads FYNNEI. CDR3 in amino acids: CASSRGSNQPQHF. DNA for the CDR3: TGTGCCAGTAGCAGGGGGAGCAATCAGCCCCAGCATTTT. The variable domain in full, with the rest retrieved from reference TRBV2 and TRBJ1-5, is EPEVTQTPSHQVTQMGQEVILRCVPISNHLYFYWYRQILGQKVEFLVSFYNNEISEKSEIFDDQFSVERPDGSNFTLKIRSTKLEDSAMYFCASSRGSNQPQHFGDGTRLSIL.

V is TRBV9 and J is TRBJ2-3, with unresolved D. V lost 3 bases, J lost 0 bases, and 14 bases lay in between. This CDR3 has 16 amino acids. Germline CDR1 and CDR2: SGDLS and YYNGEE. CDR3 loop: CASSAEPLRSTDTQYF. CDR3 nucleotide sequence: TGTGCCAGCAGCGCGGAGCCCCTAAGGAGCACAGATACGCAGTATTTT. Based on the CDR3 plus reference TRBV9 and TRBJ2-3, the full variable domain is DSGVTQTPKHLITATGQRVTLRCSPRSGDLSVYWYQQSLDQGLQFLIQYYNGEERAKGNILERFSAQQFPDLHSELNLSSLELGDSALYFCASSAEPLRSTDTQYFGPGTRLTVL.